This passage covers 9 T cell receptor beta chains from one sample sequenced in a study of spatial heterogeneity in lung cancer. A single record per CDR3 protein comes from TCRdb applying MiXCR to the 5' RACE reads. The sample lists 35,000 to 45,000 distinct CDR3 sequences; approximately 5.6% were seen once. Stated time point: sample taken at primary tumor resection. The starting material was PBMCs, obtained at surgery. The receptors stem from a female donor with early-stage non-small cell lung cancer.

This clonotype was seen ten or more times. This chain connects TRBV7-9 to TRBJ1-4, with D unclear. Germline loops: CDR1 SEHNR, CDR2 FQNEAQ (reference sequence). The CDR3 has 12 amino acids. The V end was cut by 8 bases, the J end by 7 bases, with 11 bases between. The CDR3 bases are TGTGCCAGCGGCGGGGATGGTGAAAAACTGTTTTTT. Amino acid sequence: CASGGDGEKLFF.

This clonotype was counted many times. The J gene is TRBJ1-1, the V gene TRBV27; 8 nucleotides agree with TRBD1. Trimming at V came to 5 bases and at J to 7 bases, leaving 3 bases not matched to a gene. CDR3 length: 12 amino acids. Germline CDR1 reads MNHEY; CDR2 reads SMNVEV (reference sequence). The CDR3 loop reads CASSKTGVEAFF. As DNA, the CDR3 is TGTGCCAGCAGTAAGACAGGGGTTGAAGCTTTCTTT.

The rearrangement uses TRBV19 and TRBJ1-5; 8 bases line up with TRBD1. Germline V gene sequence: CDR1 LNHDA, CDR2 SQIVND (reference sequence). This CDR3 comprises 14 residues. With V trimmed by 4 bases and J by 11 bases, 10 bases remained unmatched. This chain's CDR3 is CASSTQGGIGAQHF. The CDR3, as DNA: TGTGCCAGTAGTACACAGGGGGGCATAGGGGCCCAGCATTTT.

There are many counts of this clonotype. The chain employs TRBV2 and TRBJ1-6; the D gene is possibly TRBD1 (5 bases). The germline CDR1 and CDR2 sequences are SNHLY and FYNNEI. The CDR3 has 16 residues. V was trimmed by 2 bases and J by 7 bases, leaving 15 bases between them. CDR3 loop: CASSEFSGHGNSPLHF. The CDR3 DNA sequence: TGTGCCAGCAGTGAATTCTCAGGACACGGAAATTCACCCCTCCACTTT.

This clonotype was counted ten times or more. The rearrangement uses TRBV10-3 and TRBJ2-1; no clear D. V gave up 2 bases and J gave up 7 bases, with 6 bases separating them. There are 12 residues in the CDR3. CDR1 ENHRY and CDR2 SYGVKD come from the germline V gene. DNA for the CDR3: TGTGCCATCAGTGAGAACGTAAATGAGCAGTTCTTC. It specifies CAISENVNEQFF.

This clonotype has at least ten counts. The chain is built from TRBV7-2 and TRBJ2-7; D is uncertain. Germline V CDR1 and CDR2: SGHTA, FQGNSA. The germline V and J ends were trimmed by 1 base and 2 bases, with 9 bases remaining between them. The length of the CDR3 is 14 residues. The CDR3 sequence: CASSLGSPPYEQYF. In DNA form, the CDR3 reads TGTGCCAGCAGCTTAGGCTCCCCTCCCTACGAGCAGTACTTC. Looking up the rest from reference TRBV7-2 and TRBJ2-7 gives the full variable domain: GAGVSQSPSNKVTEKGKDVELRCDPISGHTALYWYRQSLGQGLEFLIYFQGNSAPDKSGLPSDRFSAERTGGSVSTLTIQRTQQEDSAVYLCASSLGSPPYEQYFGPGTRLTVT.

In this sample, this clonotype turned up many times. The V call is TRBV12-3 or TRBV12-4, the J call TRBJ1-1; unclear D gene. The CDR3 is made up of 13 amino acids. V shed 1 base and J shed 6 bases, with 9 bases lying between them. This CDR3 reads CASSLGGGPEAFF. DNA for the CDR3: TGTGCCAGCAGTTTAGGTGGAGGGCCTGAAGCTTTCTTT.

This clonotype was counted many times. The chain recombines TRBV28 with TRBJ2-3, with TRBD1 matching over 8 bases. The CDR3 consists of 19 residues. J lost 0 bases, V lost 4 bases, and 15 bases had no gene match. The V gene's germline CDR1 is MDHEN and CDR2 SYDVKM. Here the CDR3 reads CASSSFTGTGGGSTDTQYF. The CDR3 DNA sequence: TGTGCCAGCAGTTCTTTTACCGGGACAGGAGGAGGAAGCACAGATACGCAGTATTTT.

This clonotype has a count of ten or more. The chain links TRBV7-3 to TRBJ2-5; 11 bases match TRBD2. The CDR3 is 15 amino acids. Germline assignment: CDR1 SGHTA and CDR2 FQGTGA. The V and J ends lost 5 bases and 3 bases, in that order; junction bases with no gene match: 5. CDR3 amino acids: CASSLTSGEEETQYF. As DNA, the CDR3 is TGTGCCAGCAGCCTGACTAGCGGGGAGGAAGAGACCCAGTACTTC.